The 3 T cell receptor beta chains listed next were all sequenced from one sample in a study of OX40 agonist ivuxolimab in advanced cancers. The assay was immunoSEQ multiplex PCR, and TCRdb's table has in-frame clones only and misses some. The repertoire holds some 50,000 clones, over 80% seen once, with about 1.8% in the top ten. Sequences were derived from CD4+ or CD8+ T cells sorted from blood, sampled in a trial of the OX40 agonist ivuxolimab. The receptor set was obtained from an adult with an advanced solid tumor such as melanoma, head and neck, liver or kidney cancer.

CDR3 region: CASSPGQGFQPQHF. In DNA, the CDR3 is TGTGCCAGCAGCCCGGGACAGGGTTTTCAGCCCCAGCATTTT. V and J are TRBV11-2 and TRBJ1-5; 9 bases are a match to TRBD1. Germline CDR1 reads SGHAT; CDR2 reads FQNNGV. The CDR3 has 14 residues. The J segment lost 6 bases and the V segment lost 5 bases, leaving 5 bases of the junction unmatched.

This clone was picked up a small number of times. The rearrangement joins TRBV18 to TRBJ1-5; weak D call: TRBD1 (5 bases). CDR3 length: 14 residues. V was pared by 2 bases and J by 6 bases, with 11 bases between. Germline V gives CDR1 KGHSH, CDR2 LQKENI. The DNA of the CDR3 is TGTGCCAGCTCACCAGGGGGGTTGGGTCAGCCCCAGCATTTT. Protein product: CASSPGGLGQPQHF.

This chain links TRBV6-1 with TRBJ2-7, with 11 bases matching TRBD1. Germline CDR1 is MNHNS and CDR2 is SASEGT. V lost 8 bases to trimming and J lost 2 bases; unmatched junction nucleotides: 2. This CDR3 has 13 residues. The CDR3 bases are TGTGCCAGCCGGGACAGGGGGACCTACGAGCAGTACGTC. Translating gives CASRDRGTYEQYV.